Listed below are T cell receptor beta chains from one sample, sequenced in a study of T cell responses to AZD1222 COVID-19 vaccine. The protocol was immunoSEQ multiplex PCR, while the TCRdb copy is restricted to in-frame clones and leaves out a portion. Among approximately 160,000 clones listed, 90% were seen once. The material sequenced was peripheral blood, taken on day 0 of AZD1222 vaccination. The receptors stem from an adult in good health. The CDR3 runs from the conserved cysteine through the conserved F or W. A D gene is named only where the DNA matches it firmly. Clone size appears in some rows only: once, few, many, or a class for an expanded clone.

clone_size j_call d_call v_call cdr3_nt cdr3_aa
NA TRBJ1-5 NA TRBV3-1/TRBV3-2 TGTGCCAGCAGCCAAGATGGGAATCAGCCCCAGCATTTT CASSQDGNQPQHF
NA TRBJ1-1 NA TRBV4-3 TGCGCCAGCAGCCAAGATCGTGGTGGTAGCACTGAAGCTTTCTTT CASSQDRGGSTEAFF
once TRBJ1-4 NA TRBV6-5 TGTGCCAGCAGAGACGGACTCGGAAGGGAAAAACTGTTTTTT CASRDGLGREKLFF
NA TRBJ1-3 NA TRBV14 TGTGCCAGCAGGCAATTAACACCGGGACGGCTATCGGACACCATATATTTT CASRQLTPGRLSDTIYF
NA TRBJ1-2 TRBD1 TRBV5-6 TGTGCCAGCAGCCTACGACAGGGCCAATTTAAGTCTATCTATGGCTACACCTTC CASSLRQGQFKSIYGYTF
NA TRBJ2-7 NA TRBV4-3 TGCGCCAGCAGCCAAAGCCCCGGGACGTACTACGAGCAGTACTTC CASSQSPGTYYEQYF
NA TRBJ1-2 NA TRBV6-6 TGTGCCGGCTCGAGGGCGTCTGATCTGTCTAACTATGGCTACACCTTC CAGSRASDLSNYGYTF
NA TRBJ1-1 TRBD1 TRBV5-1 TGCGCCAGCAGCTTGGGGGAGGGGGCCACTGAAGCTTTCTTT CASSLGEGATEAFF
NA TRBJ1-1 NA TRBV5-4 TGTGCCAGCAGCTTTGGAACCCACTTGAACACTGAAGCTTTCTTT CASSFGTHLNTEAFF
NA TRBJ1-1 NA TRBV7-8 TGTGCCAGCAGCCGCCCGGGAGCAGGTCTGAACACTGAAGCTTTCTTT CASSRPGAGLNTEAFF
NA TRBJ2-1 TRBD2 TRBV9 TGTGCCAGCAGCGAACTAGCGGGGTACAATGAGCAGTTCTTC CASSELAGYNEQFF
NA TRBJ1-1 NA TRBV19 TGTGCCAGTAGTATAGGGACACCGAACACTGAAGCTTTCTTT CASSIGTPNTEAFF
NA TRBJ2-7 NA TRBV6-1 TGTGCCAGCAGTGCCTTTGGGATTTTGACTGGTTCCTACGAGCAGTACTTC CASSAFGILTGSYEQYF
NA TRBJ1-2 NA TRBV28 TGTGCCAGCAGATTAGGTGGAAACAGCTATGGCTACACCTTC CASRLGGNSYGYTF
NA TRBJ1-5 NA TRBV4-1 TGCGCCAGCAGCCAATCAGGGGCGGGCCAGCCCCAGCATTTT CASSQSGAGQPQHF
NA TRBJ1-1 TRBD1 TRBV7-9 TGTGCCAGCAGCTTAGTAGGCAGGGGGAACCCTGAAGCTTTCTTT CASSLVGRGNPEAFF
NA TRBJ1-2 NA TRBV12-3/TRBV12-4 TGTGCCAGCAGGGGGGCGGGGAGTGGGGGCTACACCTTC CASRGAGSGGYTF
NA TRBJ2-4 NA TRBV19 TGTGCCAGAGGACCCCCCGGCCCCAAAAACATTCAGTACTTC CARGPPGPKNIQYF
NA TRBJ2-7 NA TRBV18 TGTGCCAGCTCACCATCCGGGACATCAACCTACGAGCAGTACTTC CASSPSGTSTYEQYF
NA TRBJ1-2 TRBD1 TRBV28 TGTGCCAGCAGCATTGGGTCAGGGGGCGGGGGCTACACCTTC CASSIGSGGGGYTF
NA TRBJ2-1 NA TRBV3-1/TRBV3-2 TGTGCCAGCAGCCAACTAGGCCCTATTGTTCATGAGCAGTTCTTC CASSQLGPIVHEQFF
once TRBJ2-5 NA TRBV5-1 TGCGCCAGCAGGAAATCCCCGTCGGGAGGGGGCGCAGAGACCCAGTACTTC CASRKSPSGGGAETQYF
NA TRBJ2-7 NA TRBV27 TGTGCCAGCAGTTTAAATCCAGTTACCTACGAGCAGTACTTC CASSLNPVTYEQYF
NA TRBJ1-5 NA TRBV30 TGTGCCTGCACAGCGCAGGGAGCGGATCAGCCCCAGCATTTT CACTAQGADQPQHF
NA TRBJ2-5 NA TRBV11-3 TGTGCCAGCAGCTTTATAAAGGACAGACTCCAAGAGACCCAGTACTTC CASSFIKDRLQETQYF
NA TRBJ2-5 TRBD1 TRBV5-5 TGTGCCAGCAGCCGTTCGACAGGGGCCGAGACCCAGTACTTC CASSRSTGAETQYF
NA TRBJ1-2 NA TRBV4-1 TGCGCCAGCAGCCAAGAACCGGGACTAGAGACCTATGGCTACACCTTC CASSQEPGLETYGYTF
NA TRBJ2-3 NA TRBV9 TGTGCCAGCAGCGCAGGCCCGGGTCGCAGCACAGATACGCAGTATTTT CASSAGPGRSTDTQYF
NA TRBJ1-2 NA TRBV6-6 TGTGCCAGCAGTTACGCCCGGGGGAGCTTTGGCTACACCTTC CASSYARGSFGYTF
NA TRBJ1-1 NA TRBV4-1 TGCGCCAGCAGCCAAGTGAGTTGGCAGATAAACACTGAAGCTTTCTTT CASSQVSWQINTEAFF
few TRBJ2-1 TRBD2 TRBV6-4 TGTGCCAGCAGCGCCGGGACTAGCGATGAGCAGTTCTTC CASSAGTSDEQFF
few TRBJ1-6 NA TRBV3-1/TRBV3-2 TGTGCCAGCAGCCAAGGGAGCTCCTATAATTCACCCCTCCACTTT CASSQGSSYNSPLHF
NA TRBJ2-1 NA TRBV5-1 TGCGCCAGCAGCCCCCGACTAGGGCACAATGAGCAGTTCTTC CASSPRLGHNEQFF
NA TRBJ2-3 TRBD2 TRBV6-5 TGTGCCAGCAGGGTGGGACTAGAGATGGAAGATACGCAGTATTTT CASRVGLEMEDTQYF
NA TRBJ1-3 NA TRBV29-1 TGCAGCGTTAACGGTTTCTCTGGAAACACCATATATTTT CSVNGFSGNTIYF
few TRBJ1-3 NA TRBV5-1 TGCGCCAGCAGCTTGGACGGCGGGGCTGGAAACACCATATATTTT CASSLDGGAGNTIYF
NA TRBJ2-1 NA TRBV5-1 TGCGCCAGCAGTCCGGGATCAACCCACAATGAGCAGTTCTTC CASSPGSTHNEQFF
NA TRBJ1-1 NA TRBV20-1 TGCAGTGCTAGAGGGGGGGCAAAGGATTTCTTT CSARGGAKDFF
NA TRBJ2-1 TRBD2 TRBV19 TGTGCCAGTAGTAGACAGCGGGGGATGATCTACAATGAGCAGTTCTTC CASSRQRGMIYNEQFF
NA TRBJ2-7 TRBD1 TRBV19 TGTGCCAGTAGTGACAGGGGGCTCGACGAGCAGTACTTC CASSDRGLDEQYF
NA TRBJ2-1 NA TRBV4-1 TGCGCCAGCAGCCAATCGATCCATGAGCAGTTCTTC CASSQSIHEQFF
NA TRBJ2-3 TRBD2 TRBV28 TGTGCCAGCAGGAGGCTAGCGGGGCCCCTTAGCACAGATACGCAGTATTTT CASRRLAGPLSTDTQYF
NA TRBJ1-3 TRBD1 TRBV6-5 TGTGCCAGCAGTTACTCGACCGGGACAGGGCGAAACACCATATATTTT CASSYSTGTGRNTIYF
NA TRBJ1-2 NA TRBV6-2/TRBV6-3 TGTGCCAGCAGTTACGGGTTTCCTAACTATGGCTACACCTTC CASSYGFPNYGYTF
once TRBJ2-7 NA TRBV23-1 TGCGCCAGTTCGCCCGGAGGGGTTCCCTACGAGCAGTACTTC CASSPGGVPYEQYF
once TRBJ2-2 TRBD1 TRBV9 TGTGCCAGCAGGTCAGGACAGGCAAACACCGGGGAGCTGTTTTTT CASRSGQANTGELFF